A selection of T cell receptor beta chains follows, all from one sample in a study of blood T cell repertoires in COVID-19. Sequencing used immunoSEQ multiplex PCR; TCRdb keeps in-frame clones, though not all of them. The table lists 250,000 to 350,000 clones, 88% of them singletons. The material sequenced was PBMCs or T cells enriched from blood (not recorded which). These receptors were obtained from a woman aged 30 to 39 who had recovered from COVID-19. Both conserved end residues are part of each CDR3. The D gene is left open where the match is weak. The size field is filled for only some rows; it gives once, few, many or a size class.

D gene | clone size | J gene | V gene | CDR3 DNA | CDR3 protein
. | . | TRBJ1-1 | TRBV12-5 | TGTGCTAGTGGCCCTCGGGGTCATGGGGAGAACACTGAAGCTTTCTTT | CASGPRGHGENTEAFF
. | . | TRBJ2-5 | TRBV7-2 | TGTGCCAGCAGCTCTCAGGGTTGGACCCAGTACTTC | CASSSQGWTQYF
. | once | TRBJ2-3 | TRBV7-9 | TGTGCCAGCAGCCTATCTAGCGTGGATACGCAGTATTTT | CASSLSSVDTQYF
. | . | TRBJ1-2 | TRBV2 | TGTGCCAGCAGTGAAAGGATGGAGACAGGCGGGGGCTACACCTTC | CASSERMETGGGYTF
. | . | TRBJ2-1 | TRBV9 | TGTGCCAGCAGCGGAACCAGGGTCCCAACCTACAATGAGCAGTTCTTC | CASSGTRVPTYNEQFF
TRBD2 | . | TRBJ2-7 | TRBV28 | TGTGCCAGCAGGGGACTAGCGGAGACCCATTCCCCCGGAGGGCAGTACTTC | CASRGLAETHSPGGQYF
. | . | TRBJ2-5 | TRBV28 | TGTGCCAGCAGTCCCGCCCCCCTAGCTTCGGAGACCCAGTACTTC | CASSPAPLASETQYF
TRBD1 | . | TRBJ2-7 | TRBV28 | TGTGCCAGCGGGATTCCGGGACAGGGGGCTTTTGAGCAGTACTTC | CASGIPGQGAFEQYF
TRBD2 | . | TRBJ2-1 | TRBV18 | TGTGCCAGCTCACCGGGACTAGCGGACCACAATGAGCAGTTCTTC | CASSPGLADHNEQFF
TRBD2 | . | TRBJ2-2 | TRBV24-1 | TGTGCCACCAGTGATTTGGCTAGCGGGTACACCGGGGAGCTGTTTTTT | CATSDLASGYTGELFF
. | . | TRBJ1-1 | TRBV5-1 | TGCGCCAGCAGCTTGGAGGGCAGGGTGGGATCTGAAGCTTTCTTT | CASSLEGRVGSEAFF
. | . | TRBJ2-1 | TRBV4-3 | TGCGCCAGCAGCCAAAGCCTAAGCTCCTACAATGAGCAGTTCTTC | CASSQSLSSYNEQFF
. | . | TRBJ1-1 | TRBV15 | TGTGCCACCAGCAGAGATCTAATGGGGGCCCTGAACACTGAAGCTTTCTTT | CATSRDLMGALNTEAFF
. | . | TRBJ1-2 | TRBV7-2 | TGTGCCAGCAGCTTAGAATGGTGGGCAGGGACAAACTATGGCTACACCTTC | CASSLEWWAGTNYGYTF
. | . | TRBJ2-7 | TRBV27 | TGTGCCAGCAGTTCCCGGACAGCCAAGAGCTCCTACGAGCAGTACTTC | CASSSRTAKSSYEQYF
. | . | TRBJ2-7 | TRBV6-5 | TGTGCCAGCAGTAGGGGTATCGAGCAGTACTTC | CASSRGIEQYF
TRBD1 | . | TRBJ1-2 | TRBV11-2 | TGTGCCAGCAGCTTAAACACAGGGGACTATGGCTACACCTTC | CASSLNTGDYGYTF
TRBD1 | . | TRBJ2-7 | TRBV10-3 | TGTGCCATCAGTGAATCAGGGGGTTCCTACGAGCAGTACTTC | CAISESGGSYEQYF
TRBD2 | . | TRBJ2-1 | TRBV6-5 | TGTGCCAGCAGTTACGGAAGGGTAGCGGGAGGGCCTGGGCAGTTCTTC | CASSYGRVAGGPGQFF
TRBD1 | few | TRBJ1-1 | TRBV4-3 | TGCGCCAGCAGCCAAACCACAGGGGTCACTGAAGCTTTCTTT | CASSQTTGVTEAFF
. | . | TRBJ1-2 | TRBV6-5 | TGTGCCAGCGGCAGCCGTGCAGGTGTCTACACCTTC | CASGSRAGVYTF
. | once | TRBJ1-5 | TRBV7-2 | TGTGCCAGCAGCCTAGCCGGGACCCGGGAGGGTAGCAATCAGCCCCAGCATTTT | CASSLAGTREGSNQPQHF
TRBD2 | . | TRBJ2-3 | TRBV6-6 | TGTGCCAGCAGTTACGCCCGCTCGGGACTAGAGCAGTATTTT | CASSYARSGLEQYF
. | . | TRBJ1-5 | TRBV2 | TGTGCCAGCAGTGAAGAACAGACCACCAATCAGCCCCAGCATTTT | CASSEEQTTNQPQHF
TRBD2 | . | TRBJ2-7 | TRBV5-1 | TGCGCCAGCAGCCCCTTGGCGGGAGTCCCCTACGAGCAGTACTTC | CASSPLAGVPYEQYF
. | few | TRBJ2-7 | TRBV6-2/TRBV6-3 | TGTGCCAGCAGCCGCTCGGGTGGGGGCCCCTACGAGCAGTACTTC | CASSRSGGGPYEQYF
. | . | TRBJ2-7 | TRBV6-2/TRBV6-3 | TGTGCCAGCAGTGTGGACAGCTCTCCCTACGAGCAGTACTTC | CASSVDSSPYEQYF
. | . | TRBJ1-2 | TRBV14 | TGTGCCAGCAGCCGTTCGGGGGGGCCTTATGGCTACACCTTC | CASSRSGGPYGYTF
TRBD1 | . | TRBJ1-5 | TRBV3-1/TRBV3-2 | TGTGCCAGCAGCCAGGGACAGGGTAAGGACCAGCCCCAGCATTTT | CASSQGQGKDQPQHF
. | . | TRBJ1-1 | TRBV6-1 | TGTGCCAGCAGTGAATATACGGGCGGATGGGCGGGAGCTGAAGCTTTCTTT | CASSEYTGGWAGAEAFF
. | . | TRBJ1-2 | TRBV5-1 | TGCGCCAGCAGCTTGGAGGGACACCCATCTTACACCTTC | CASSLEGHPSYTF
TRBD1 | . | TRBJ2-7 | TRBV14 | TGTGCCAGCAGGAAGACAGGGGGCGAGCAGTACTTC | CASRKTGGEQYF
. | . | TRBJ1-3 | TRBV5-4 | TGTGCCAGCAGCTGGGACTTATCAGGAAACACCATATATTTT | CASSWDLSGNTIYF
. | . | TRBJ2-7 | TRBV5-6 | TGTGCCAGCAGTTCTGGACAGTCCCTCTACGAGCAGTACTTC | CASSSGQSLYEQYF
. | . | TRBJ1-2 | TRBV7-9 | TGTGCCAGCAGCCCAACAAGCCCTCCCACAGGGAACTATGGCTACACCTTC | CASSPTSPPTGNYGYTF
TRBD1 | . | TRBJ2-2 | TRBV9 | TGTGCCAGCAGCCCAACAGGGGGCCTTTCTCACACCGGGGAGCTGTTTTTT | CASSPTGGLSHTGELFF
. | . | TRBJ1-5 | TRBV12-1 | TGTGCCAGCAGCTTTAAGTTCAGGGGCGCGATGGGCAATCAGCCCCAGCATTTT | CASSFKFRGAMGNQPQHF
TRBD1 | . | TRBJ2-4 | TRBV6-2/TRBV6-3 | TGTGCCAGCAGTCGGGACAGGGTCGGAGGCATTCAGTACTTC | CASSRDRVGGIQYF
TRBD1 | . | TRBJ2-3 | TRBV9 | TGTGCCAGCAGCGTAGCCAAGGACAGGGGTTTTACAGATACGCAGTATTTT | CASSVAKDRGFTDTQYF